This TCR beta chain was sequenced in a study of T cells in Graves' hyperthyroidism and ophthalmopathy. Study-wide results and limits: Model-based prediction identified ophthalmopathy a median about 7 months prior to its onset. Peripheral blood also featured most of the thyroid clonotypes expanded above 0.001.

Amplification yielded TCR beta CDR3 regions, with RNA transcripts as the source. TCR CDR3 underwent first-round RT-PCR with the HTBI primer set. A single record per CDR3 protein comes from TCRdb applying MiXCR to the multiplex PCR reads. The data contain about 500,000 distinct CDR3 sequences, 14% of them seen just once; the ten biggest clones take up 15% to 20%. Cells are PBMCs isolated from 10 ml of fresh blood. This clonotype showed up many times. Its antigen is unidentified. This CDR3 comprises 14 residues. Deletions cut 3 bases from V and 1 base from J, with 9 bases between. The germline V gene has CDR1 SGHTA and CDR2 FQGTGA.

The TCR sequence derives from a woman under 30 with Graves' hyperthyroidism. The sample was blood. V usage is TRBV7-3 and J usage is TRBJ1-1, with a possible D match to TRBD1 (5 bases). This CDR3 is CASSFSGQNTEAFF. Here the CDR3 DNA reads TGTGCCAGCAGCTTTTCAGGGCAGAACACTGAAGCTTTCTTT.